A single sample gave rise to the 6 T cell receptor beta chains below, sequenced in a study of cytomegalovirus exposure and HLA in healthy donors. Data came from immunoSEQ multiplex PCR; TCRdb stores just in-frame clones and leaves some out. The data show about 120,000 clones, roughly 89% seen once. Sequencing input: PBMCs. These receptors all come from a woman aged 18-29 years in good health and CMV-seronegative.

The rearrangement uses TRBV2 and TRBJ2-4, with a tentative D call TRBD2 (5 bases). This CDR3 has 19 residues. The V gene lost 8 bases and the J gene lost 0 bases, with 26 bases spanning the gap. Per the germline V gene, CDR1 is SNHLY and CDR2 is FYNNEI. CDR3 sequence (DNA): TGTGCCAGCGGTCGGAGTATCTGGGCCGGGATGGTAGCCAAAAACATTCAGTACTTC. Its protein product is CASGRSIWAGMVAKNIQYF.

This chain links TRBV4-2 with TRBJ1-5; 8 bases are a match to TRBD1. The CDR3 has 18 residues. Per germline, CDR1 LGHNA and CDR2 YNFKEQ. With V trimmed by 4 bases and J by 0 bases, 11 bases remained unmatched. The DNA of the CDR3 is TGTGCCAGCAGCCCAACGGGACAGGAGATCTATAGCAATCAGCCCCAGCATTTT. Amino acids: CASSPTGQEIYSNQPQHF.

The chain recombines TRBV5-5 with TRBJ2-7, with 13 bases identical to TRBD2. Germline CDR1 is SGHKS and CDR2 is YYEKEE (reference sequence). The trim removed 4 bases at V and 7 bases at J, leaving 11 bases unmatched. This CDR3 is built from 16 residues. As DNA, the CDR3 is TGTGCCAGCAGCCCCATAGGACTAGCGGGAGCGGGGGAGCAGTACTTC. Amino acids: CASSPIGLAGAGEQYF.

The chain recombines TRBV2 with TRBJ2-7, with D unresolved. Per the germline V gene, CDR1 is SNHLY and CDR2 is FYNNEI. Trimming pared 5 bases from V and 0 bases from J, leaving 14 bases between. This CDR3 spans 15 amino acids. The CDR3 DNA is TGTGCCAGCAGTCCTGACATTGCCCGCTCCTACGAGCAGTACTTC. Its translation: CASSPDIARSYEQYF.

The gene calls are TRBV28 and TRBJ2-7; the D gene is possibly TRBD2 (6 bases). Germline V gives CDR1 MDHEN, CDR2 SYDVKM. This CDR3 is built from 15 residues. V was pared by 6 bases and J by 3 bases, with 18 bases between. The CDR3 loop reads CASREPGLLGYEQYF. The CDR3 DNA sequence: TGTGCCAGCAGAGAACCGGGACTTCTAGGCTACGAGCAGTACTTC.

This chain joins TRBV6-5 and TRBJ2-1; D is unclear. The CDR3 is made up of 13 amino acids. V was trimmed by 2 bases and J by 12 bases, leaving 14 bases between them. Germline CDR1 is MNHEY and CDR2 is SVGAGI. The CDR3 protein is CASSYGPSGGQFF. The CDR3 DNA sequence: TGTGCCAGCAGTTACGGGCCCTCAGGTGGGCAGTTCTTC.